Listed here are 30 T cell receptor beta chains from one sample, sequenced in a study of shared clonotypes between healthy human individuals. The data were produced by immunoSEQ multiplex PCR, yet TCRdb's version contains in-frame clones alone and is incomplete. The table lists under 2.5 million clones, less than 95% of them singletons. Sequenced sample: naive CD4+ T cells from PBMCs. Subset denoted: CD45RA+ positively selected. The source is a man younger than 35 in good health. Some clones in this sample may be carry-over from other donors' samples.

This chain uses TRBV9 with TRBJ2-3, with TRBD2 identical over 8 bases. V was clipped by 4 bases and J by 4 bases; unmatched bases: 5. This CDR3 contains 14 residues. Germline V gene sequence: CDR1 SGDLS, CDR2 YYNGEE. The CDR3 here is CASSLGLAPDTQYF. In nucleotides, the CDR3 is TGTGCCAGCAGCCTCGGACTAGCCCCAGATACGCAGTATTTT.

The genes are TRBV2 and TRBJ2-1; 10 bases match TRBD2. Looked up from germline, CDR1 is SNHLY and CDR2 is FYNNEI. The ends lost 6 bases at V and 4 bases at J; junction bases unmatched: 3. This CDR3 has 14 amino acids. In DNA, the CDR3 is TGTGCCAGCAGGGGGACTAGCGTATACAATGAGCAGTTCTTC. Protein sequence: CASRGTSVYNEQFF.

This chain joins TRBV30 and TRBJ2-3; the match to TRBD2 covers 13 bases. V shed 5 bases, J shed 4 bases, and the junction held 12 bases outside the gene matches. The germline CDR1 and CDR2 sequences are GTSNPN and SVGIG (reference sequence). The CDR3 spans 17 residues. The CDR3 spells CAWLPGLAGFRSDTQYF. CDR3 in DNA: TGTGCCTGGCTCCCGGGACTAGCGGGATTTAGATCAGATACGCAGTATTTT.

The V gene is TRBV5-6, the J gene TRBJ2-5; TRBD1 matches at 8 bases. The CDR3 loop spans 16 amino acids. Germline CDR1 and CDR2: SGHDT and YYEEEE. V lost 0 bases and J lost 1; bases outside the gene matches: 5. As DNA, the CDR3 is TGTGCCAGCAGCTTGGGACAGGGGATACTCCAAGAGACCCAGTACTTC. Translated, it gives CASSLGQGILQETQYF. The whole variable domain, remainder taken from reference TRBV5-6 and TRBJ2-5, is DAGVTQSPTHLIKTRGQQVTLRCSPKSGHDTVSWYQQALGQGPQFIFQYYEEEERQRGNFPDRFSGHQFPNYSSELNVNALLLGDSALYLCASSLGQGILQETQYFGPGTRLLVL.

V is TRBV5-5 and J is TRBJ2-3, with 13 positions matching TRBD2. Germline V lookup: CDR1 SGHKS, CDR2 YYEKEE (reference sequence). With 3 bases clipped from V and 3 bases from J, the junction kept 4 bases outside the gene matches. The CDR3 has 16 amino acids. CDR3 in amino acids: CASSSRTSGGTDTQYF. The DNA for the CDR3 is TGTGCCAGCAGCTCCCGGACTAGCGGGGGTACAGATACGCAGTATTTT.

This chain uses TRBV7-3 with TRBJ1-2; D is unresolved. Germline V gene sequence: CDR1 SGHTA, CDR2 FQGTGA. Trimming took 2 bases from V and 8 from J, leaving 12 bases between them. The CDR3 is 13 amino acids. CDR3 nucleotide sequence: TGTGCCAGCAGCTTATTCGGTATTGGCGGCTACACCTTC. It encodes CASSLFGIGGYTF.

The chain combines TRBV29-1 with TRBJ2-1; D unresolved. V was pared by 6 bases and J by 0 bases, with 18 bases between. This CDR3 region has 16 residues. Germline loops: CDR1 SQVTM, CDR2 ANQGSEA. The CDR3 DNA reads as TGCAGCGTAGATGCGGTGCGGTCTCGCTCCTACAATGAGCAGTTCTTC. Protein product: CSVDAVRSRSYNEQFF.

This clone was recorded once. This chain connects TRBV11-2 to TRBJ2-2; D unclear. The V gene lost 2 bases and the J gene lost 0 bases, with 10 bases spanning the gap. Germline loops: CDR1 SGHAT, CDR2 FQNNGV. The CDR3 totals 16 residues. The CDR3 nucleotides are TGTGCCAGCAGCTTAATCGGGTTTCCGAACACCGGGGAGCTGTTTTTT. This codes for CASSLIGFPNTGELFF.

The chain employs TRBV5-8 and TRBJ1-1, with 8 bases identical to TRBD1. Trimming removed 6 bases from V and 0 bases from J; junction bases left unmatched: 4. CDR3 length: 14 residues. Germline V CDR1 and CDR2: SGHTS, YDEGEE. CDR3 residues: CASTKDRVNTEAFF. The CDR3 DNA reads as TGTGCCAGCACCAAGGACAGGGTGAACACTGAAGCTTTCTTT. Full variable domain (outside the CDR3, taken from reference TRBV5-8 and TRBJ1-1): EAGVTQSPTHLIKTRGQQATLRCSPISGHTSVYWYQQALGLGLQFLLWYDEGEERNRGNFPPRFSGRQFPNYSSELNVNALELEDSALYLCASTKDRVNTEAFFGQGTRLTVV.

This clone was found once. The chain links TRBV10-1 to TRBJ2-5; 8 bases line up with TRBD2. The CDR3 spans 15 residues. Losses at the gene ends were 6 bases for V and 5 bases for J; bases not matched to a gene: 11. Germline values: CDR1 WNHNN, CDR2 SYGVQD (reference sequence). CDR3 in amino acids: CASRHTGGPGETQYF. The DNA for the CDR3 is TGCGCCAGCAGACATACGGGAGGGCCGGGTGAGACCCAGTACTTC.

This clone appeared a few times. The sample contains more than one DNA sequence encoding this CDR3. The CDR3 is CASSVGGNYGYTF. The CDR3, as DNA: TGTGCCAGCAGTGTGGGAGGGAACTATGGCTACACCTTC. The chain is built from TRBV2 and TRBJ1-2; D unclear. CDR3 size: 13 residues. V was trimmed by 4 bases and J by 2 bases, leaving 8 bases between them. Germline V lookup: CDR1 SNHLY, CDR2 FYNNEI.

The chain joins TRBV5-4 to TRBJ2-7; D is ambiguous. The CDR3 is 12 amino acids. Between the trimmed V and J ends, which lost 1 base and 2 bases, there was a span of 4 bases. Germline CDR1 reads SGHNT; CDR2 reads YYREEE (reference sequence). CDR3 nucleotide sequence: TGTGCCAGCAGCTTGTTCCCCTACGAGCAGTACTTC. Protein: CASSLFPYEQYF.

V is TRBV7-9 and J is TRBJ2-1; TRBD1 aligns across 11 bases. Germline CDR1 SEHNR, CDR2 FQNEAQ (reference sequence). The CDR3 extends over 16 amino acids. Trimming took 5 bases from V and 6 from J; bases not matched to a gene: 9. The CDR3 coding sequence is TGTGCCAGCAGCGCGCCTGGACAGGGGGCGGGCAATGAGCAGTTCTTC. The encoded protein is CASSAPGQGAGNEQFF.

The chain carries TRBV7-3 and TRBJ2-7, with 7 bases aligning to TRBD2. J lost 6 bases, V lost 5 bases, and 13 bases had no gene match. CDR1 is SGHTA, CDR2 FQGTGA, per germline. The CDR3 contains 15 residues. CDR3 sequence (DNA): TGTGCCAGCAGCAAATCGGGGGGAGCGGGATCCGAGCAGTACTTC. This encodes CASSKSGGAGSEQYF.

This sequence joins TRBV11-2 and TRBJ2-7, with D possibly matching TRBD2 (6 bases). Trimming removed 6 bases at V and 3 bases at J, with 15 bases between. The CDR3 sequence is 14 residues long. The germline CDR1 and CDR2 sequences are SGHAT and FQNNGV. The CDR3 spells CASRIIGSGYEQYF. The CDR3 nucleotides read TGTGCCAGCAGGATAATCGGGAGCGGCTACGAGCAGTACTTC.

The CDR3 loop is CASSQGGASPLHF. The CDR3 DNA sequence: TGTGCCAGCTCCCAGGGAGGTGCGTCACCCCTCCACTTT. This chain links TRBV18 with TRBJ1-6; a weak D match, TRBD1 (5 bases). The germline V and J ends were trimmed by 6 bases and 10 bases, with 13 bases remaining between them. In germline, CDR1 is KGHSH, CDR2 LQKENI. This CDR3 is 13 amino acids long.

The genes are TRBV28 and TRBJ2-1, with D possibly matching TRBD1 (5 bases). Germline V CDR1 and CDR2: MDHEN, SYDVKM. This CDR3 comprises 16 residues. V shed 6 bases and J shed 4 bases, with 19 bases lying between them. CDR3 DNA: TGTGCCAGCAGCGGTCGAAAGGCAGGGTCATACAATGAGCAGTTCTTC. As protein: CASSGRKAGSYNEQFF.

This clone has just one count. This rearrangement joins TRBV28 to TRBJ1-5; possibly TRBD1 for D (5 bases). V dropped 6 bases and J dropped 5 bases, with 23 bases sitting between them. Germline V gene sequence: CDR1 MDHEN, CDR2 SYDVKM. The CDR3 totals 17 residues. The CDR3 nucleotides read TGTGCCAGCAGCTCCGGGACCCCTATTTATGCCGATCAGCCCCAGCATTTT. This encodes CASSSGTPIYADQPQHF.

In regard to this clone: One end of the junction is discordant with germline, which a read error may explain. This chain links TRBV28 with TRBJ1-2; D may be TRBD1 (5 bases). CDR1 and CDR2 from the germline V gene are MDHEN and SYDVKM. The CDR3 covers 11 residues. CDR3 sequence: CASSFLKQVSF. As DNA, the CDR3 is TGTGCCAGCAGTTTTCTCAAACAGGTCTCCTTC.

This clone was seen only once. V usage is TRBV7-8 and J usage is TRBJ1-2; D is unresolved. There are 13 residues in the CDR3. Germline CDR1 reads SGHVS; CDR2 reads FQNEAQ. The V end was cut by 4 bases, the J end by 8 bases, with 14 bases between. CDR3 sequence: CASSSQLLPGYTF. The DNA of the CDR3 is TGTGCCAGCAGCTCACAGCTCCTACCGGGCTACACCTTC.

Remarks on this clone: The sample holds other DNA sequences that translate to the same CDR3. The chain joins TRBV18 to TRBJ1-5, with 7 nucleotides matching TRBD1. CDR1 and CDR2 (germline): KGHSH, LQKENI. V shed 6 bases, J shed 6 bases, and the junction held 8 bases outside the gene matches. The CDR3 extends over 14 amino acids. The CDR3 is CASSPDRAGQPQHF. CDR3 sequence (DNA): TGTGCCAGCTCCCCCGACAGGGCGGGTCAGCCCCAGCATTTT.

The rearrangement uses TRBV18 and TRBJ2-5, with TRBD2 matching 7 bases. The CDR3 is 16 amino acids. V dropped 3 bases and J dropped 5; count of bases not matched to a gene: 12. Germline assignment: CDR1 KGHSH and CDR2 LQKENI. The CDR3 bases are TGTGCCAGCTCACCCCCGAATGCGGGAGTAAGGGAGACCCAGTACTTC. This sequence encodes CASSPPNAGVRETQYF.

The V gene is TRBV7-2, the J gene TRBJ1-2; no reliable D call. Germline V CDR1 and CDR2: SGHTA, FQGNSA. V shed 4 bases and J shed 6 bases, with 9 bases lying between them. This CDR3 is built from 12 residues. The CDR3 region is CASSSDVHGYTF. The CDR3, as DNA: TGTGCCAGCAGCTCCGACGTCCATGGCTACACCTTC.

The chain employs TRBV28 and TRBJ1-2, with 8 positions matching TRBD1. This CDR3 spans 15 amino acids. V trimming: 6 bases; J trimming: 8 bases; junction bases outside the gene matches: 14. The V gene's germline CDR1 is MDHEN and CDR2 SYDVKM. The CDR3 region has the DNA TGTGCCAGCAGGGATCCCCAGGGGGCCCGGCAGGGCTACACCTTC. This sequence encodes CASRDPQGARQGYTF.

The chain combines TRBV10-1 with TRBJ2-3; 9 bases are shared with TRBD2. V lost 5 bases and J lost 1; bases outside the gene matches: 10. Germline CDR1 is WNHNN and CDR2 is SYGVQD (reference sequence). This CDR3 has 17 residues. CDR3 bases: TGCGCCAGCAGTCATACTAGCGGGCGGGAAGGCACAGATACGCAGTATTTT. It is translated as CASSHTSGREGTDTQYF.

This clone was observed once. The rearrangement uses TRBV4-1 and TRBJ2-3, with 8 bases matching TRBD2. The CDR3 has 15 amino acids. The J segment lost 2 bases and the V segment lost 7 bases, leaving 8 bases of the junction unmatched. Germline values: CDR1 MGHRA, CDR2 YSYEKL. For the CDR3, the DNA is TGCGCCAGCACCCCACTAGCGGAAAACACAGATACGCAGTATTTT. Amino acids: CASTPLAENTDTQYF.

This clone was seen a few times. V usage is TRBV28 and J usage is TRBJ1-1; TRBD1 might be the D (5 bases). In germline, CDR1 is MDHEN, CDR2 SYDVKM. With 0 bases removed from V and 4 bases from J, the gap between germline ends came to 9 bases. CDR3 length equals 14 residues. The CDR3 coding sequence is TGTGCCAGCAGTTTATGGGGGGAAGGCACTGAAGCTTTCTTT. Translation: CASSLWGEGTEAFF.

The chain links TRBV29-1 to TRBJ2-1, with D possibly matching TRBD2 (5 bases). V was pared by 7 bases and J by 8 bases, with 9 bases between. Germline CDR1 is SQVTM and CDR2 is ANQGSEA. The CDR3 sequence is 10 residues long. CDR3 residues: CSGENDEQFF. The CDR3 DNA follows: TGCAGCGGGGAGAATGATGAGCAGTTCTTC.

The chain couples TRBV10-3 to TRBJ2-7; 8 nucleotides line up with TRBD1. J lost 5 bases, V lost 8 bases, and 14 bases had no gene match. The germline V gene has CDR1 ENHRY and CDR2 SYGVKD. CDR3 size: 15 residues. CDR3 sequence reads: CAIAQKRAGGHEQYF. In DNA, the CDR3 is TGTGCCATCGCCCAAAAGAGGGCAGGGGGCCACGAGCAGTACTTC.

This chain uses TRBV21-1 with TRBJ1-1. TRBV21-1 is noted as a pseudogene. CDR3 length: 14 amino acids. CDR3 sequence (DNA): TGTGCCAGCAGCAAATTCCCGGCGAACACTGAAGCTTTCTTT. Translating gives CASSKFPANTEAFF.